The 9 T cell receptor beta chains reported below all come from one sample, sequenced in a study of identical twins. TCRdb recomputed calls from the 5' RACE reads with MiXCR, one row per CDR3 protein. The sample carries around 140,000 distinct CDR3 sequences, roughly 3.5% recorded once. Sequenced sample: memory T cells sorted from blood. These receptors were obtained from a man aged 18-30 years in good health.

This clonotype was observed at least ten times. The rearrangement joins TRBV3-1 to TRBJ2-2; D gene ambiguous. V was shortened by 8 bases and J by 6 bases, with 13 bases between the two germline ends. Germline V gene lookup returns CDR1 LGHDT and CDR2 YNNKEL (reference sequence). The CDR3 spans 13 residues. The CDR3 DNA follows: TGTGCCAGCCGGACCCTTCTCGCCGGGGAGCTGTTTTTT. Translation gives CASRTLLAGELFF.

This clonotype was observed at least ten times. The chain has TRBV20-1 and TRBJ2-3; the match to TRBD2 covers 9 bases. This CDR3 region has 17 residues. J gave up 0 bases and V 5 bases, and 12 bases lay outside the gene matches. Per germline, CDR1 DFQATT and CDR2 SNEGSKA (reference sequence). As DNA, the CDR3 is TGCAGTGCTCCCCCGGCTAGCGGGATCTCTAGCACAGATACGCAGTATTTT. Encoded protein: CSAPPASGISSTDTQYF.

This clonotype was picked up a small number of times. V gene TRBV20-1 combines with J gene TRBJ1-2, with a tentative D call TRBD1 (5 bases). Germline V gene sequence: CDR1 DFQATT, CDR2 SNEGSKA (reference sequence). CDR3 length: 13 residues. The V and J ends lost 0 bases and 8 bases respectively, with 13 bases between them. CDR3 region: CSARDPREYGYTF. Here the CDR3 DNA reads TGCAGTGCTAGAGATCCCAGGGAATACGGCTACACCTTC.

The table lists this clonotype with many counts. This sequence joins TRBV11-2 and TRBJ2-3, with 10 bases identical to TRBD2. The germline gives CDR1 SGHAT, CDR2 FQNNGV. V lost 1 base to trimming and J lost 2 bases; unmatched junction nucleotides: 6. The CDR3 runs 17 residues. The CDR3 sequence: CASSLGAGLAVTDTQYF. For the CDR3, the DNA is TGTGCCAGCAGCTTAGGTGCTGGACTAGCGGTCACAGATACGCAGTATTTT.

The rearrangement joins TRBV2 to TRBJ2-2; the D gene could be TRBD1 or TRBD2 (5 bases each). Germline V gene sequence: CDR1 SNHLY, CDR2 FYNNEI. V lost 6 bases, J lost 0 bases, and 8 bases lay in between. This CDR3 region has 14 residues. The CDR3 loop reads CASRGVTNTGELFF. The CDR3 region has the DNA TGTGCCAGCAGGGGGGTTACGAACACCGGGGAGCTGTTTTTT.

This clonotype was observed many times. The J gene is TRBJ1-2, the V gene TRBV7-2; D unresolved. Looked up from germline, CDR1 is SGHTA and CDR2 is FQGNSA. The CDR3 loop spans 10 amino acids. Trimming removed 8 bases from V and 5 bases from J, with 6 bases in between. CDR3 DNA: TGTGCCAGCGGCGATTATGGCTACACCTTC. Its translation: CASGDYGYTF.

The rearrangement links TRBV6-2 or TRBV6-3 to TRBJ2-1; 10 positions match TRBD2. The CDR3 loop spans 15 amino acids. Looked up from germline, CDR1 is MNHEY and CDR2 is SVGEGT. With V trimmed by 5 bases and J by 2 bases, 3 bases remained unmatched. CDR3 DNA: TGTGCCAGCAGTGAGGGACTAGCGACCTACAATGAGCAGTTCTTC. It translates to CASSEGLATYNEQFF.

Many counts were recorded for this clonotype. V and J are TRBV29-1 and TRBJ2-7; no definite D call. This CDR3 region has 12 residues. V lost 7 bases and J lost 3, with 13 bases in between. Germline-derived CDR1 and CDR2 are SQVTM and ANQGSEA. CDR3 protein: CSGRDNLYEQYF. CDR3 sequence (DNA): TGCAGCGGACGAGACAACCTCTACGAGCAGTACTTC.

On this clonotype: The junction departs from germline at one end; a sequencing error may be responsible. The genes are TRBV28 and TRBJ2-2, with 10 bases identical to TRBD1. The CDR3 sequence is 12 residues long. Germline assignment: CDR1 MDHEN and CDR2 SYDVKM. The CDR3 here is CASSRGQGEPFF. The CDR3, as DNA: TGTGCCAGCAGCCGAGGACAGGGGGAGCCGTTTTTT.